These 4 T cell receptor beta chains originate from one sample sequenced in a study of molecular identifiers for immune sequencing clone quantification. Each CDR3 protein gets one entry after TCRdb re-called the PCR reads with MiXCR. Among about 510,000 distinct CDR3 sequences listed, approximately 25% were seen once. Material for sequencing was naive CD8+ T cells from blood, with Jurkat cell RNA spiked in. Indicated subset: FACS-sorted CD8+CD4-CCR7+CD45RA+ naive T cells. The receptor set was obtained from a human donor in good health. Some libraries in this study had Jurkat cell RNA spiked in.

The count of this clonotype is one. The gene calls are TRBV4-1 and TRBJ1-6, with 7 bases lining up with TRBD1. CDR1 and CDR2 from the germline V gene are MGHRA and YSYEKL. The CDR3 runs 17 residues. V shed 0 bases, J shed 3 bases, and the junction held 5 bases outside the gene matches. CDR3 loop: CASSQEGGGFYNSPLHF. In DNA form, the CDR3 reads TGCGCCAGCAGCCAAGAAGGAGGGGGCTTCTATAATTCACCCCTCCACTTT.

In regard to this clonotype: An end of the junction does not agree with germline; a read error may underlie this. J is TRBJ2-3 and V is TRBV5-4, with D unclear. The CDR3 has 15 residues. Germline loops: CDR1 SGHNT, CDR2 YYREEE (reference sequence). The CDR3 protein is CASGLGQDSTDTQYF. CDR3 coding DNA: TGTGCCAGCGGCTTGGGTCAGGATAGCACAGATACGCAGTATTTT.

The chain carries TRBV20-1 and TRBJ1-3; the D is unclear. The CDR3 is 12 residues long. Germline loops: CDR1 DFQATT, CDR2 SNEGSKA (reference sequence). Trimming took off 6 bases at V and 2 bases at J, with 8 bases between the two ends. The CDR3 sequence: CSAEGTGNTIYF. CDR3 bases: TGCAGTGCCGAGGGCACTGGAAACACCATATATTTT.

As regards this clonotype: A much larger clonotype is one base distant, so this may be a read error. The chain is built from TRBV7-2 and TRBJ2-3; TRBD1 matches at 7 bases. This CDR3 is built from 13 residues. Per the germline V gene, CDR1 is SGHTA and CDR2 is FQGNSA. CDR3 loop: CASSLGTADTQDF. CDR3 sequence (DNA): TGTGCCAGCAGCTTGGGGACAGCAGATACGCAGGATTTT.